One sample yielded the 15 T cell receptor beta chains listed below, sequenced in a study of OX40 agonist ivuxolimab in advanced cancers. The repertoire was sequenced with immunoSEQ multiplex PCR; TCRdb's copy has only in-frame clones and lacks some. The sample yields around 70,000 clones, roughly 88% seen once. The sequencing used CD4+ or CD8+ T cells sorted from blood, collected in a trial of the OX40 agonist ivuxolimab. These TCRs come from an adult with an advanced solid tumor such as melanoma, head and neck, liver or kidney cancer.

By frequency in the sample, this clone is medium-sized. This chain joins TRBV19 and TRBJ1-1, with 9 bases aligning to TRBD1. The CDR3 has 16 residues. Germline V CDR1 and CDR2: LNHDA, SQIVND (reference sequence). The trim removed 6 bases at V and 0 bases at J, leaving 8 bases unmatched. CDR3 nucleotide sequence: TGTGCCAGTAGGGAATTGGGACAGGGTTTGAACACTGAAGCTTTCTTT. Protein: CASRELGQGLNTEAFF.

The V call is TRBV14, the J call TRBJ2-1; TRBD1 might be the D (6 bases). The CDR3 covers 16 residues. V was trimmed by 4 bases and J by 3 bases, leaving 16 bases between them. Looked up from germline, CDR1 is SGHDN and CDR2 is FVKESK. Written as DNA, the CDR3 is TGTGCCAGCAGCCTTTTGCCGGGACAAGTCTACAATGAGCAGTTCTTC. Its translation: CASSLLPGQVYNEQFF.

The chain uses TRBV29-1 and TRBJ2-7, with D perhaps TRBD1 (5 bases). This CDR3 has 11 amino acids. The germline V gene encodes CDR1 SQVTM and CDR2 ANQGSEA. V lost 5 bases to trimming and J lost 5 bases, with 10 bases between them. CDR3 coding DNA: TGCAGCGTTTCGCAGGGCCACGAGCAGTACTTC. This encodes CSVSQGHEQYF.

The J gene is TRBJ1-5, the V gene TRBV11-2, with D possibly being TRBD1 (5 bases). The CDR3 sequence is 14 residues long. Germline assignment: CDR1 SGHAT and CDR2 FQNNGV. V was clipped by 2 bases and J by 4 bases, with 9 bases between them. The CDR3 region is CASSLRGSNQPQHF. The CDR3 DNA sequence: TGTGCCAGCAGCTTACGGGGCTCAAATCAGCCCCAGCATTTT.

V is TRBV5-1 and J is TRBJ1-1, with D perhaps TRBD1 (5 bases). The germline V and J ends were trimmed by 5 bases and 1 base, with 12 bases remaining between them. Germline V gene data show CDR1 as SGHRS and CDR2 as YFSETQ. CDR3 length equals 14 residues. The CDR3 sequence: CASSREGSNTEAFF. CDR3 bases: TGCGCCAGCAGTCGAGAGGGGTCGAACACTGAAGCTTTCTTT.

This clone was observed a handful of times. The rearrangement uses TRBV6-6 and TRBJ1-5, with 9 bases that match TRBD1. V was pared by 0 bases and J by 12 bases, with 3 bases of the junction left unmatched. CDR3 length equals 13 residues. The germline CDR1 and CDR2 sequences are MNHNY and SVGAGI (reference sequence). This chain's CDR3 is CASSYSTGGFQHF. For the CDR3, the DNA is TGTGCCAGCAGTTACTCGACAGGGGGGTTCCAGCATTTT.

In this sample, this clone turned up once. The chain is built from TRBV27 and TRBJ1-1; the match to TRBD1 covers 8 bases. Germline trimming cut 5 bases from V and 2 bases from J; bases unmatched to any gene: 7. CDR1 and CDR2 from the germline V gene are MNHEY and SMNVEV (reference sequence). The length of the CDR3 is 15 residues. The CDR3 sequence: CASSPIDRGNTEAFF. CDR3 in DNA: TGTGCCAGCAGTCCAATTGACAGGGGAAACACTGAAGCTTTCTTT.

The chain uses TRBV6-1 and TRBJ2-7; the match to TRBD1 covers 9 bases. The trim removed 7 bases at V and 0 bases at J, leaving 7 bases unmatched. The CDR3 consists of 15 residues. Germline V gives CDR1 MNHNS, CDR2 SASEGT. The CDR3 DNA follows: TGTGCCAGCACAACGACAGGGGGTCGCTCCTACGAGCAGTACTTC. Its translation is CASTTTGGRSYEQYF.

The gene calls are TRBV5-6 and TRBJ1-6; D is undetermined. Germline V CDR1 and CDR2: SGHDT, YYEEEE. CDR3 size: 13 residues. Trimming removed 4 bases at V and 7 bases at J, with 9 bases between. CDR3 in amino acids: CASSLGGNSPLHF. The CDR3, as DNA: TGTGCCAGCAGCCTCGGTGGCAATTCACCCCTCCACTTT.

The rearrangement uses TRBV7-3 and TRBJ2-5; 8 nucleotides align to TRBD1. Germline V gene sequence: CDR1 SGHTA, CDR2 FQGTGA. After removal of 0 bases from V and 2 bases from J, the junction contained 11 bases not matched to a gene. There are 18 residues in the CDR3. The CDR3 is CASSLTPGGSWGQETQYF. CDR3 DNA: TGTGCCAGCAGCTTAACTCCAGGGGGCTCCTGGGGGCAAGAGACCCAGTACTTC.

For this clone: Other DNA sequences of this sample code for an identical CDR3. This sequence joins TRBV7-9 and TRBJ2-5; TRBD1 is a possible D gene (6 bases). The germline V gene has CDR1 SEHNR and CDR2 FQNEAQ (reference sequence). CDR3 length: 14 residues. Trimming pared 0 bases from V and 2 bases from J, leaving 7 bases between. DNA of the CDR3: TGTGCCAGCAGCTTAGCGGGGGCTCAAGAGACCCAGTACTTC. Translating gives CASSLAGAQETQYF.

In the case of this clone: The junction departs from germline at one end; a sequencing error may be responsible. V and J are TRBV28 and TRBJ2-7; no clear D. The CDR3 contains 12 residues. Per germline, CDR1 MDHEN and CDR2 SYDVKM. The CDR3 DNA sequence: TGTGCCAGCAGTCCCAGACATATCAGCCCCTCCTTC. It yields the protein CASSPRHISPSF.

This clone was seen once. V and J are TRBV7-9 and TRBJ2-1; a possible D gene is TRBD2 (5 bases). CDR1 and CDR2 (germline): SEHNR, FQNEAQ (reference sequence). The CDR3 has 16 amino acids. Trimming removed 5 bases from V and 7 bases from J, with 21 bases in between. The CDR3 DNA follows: TGTGCCAGCAGCCCCCTAAGGAGCGCCTCGGGGAATGAGCAGTTCTTC. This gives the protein CASSPLRSASGNEQFF.

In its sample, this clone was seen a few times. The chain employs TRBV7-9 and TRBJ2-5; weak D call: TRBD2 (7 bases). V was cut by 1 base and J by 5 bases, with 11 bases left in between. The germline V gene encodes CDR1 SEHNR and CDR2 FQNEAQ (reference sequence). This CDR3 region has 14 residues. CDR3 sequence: CASSLDRGAETQYF. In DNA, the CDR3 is TGTGCCAGCAGCTTAGATCGGGGGGCGGAGACCCAGTACTTC.

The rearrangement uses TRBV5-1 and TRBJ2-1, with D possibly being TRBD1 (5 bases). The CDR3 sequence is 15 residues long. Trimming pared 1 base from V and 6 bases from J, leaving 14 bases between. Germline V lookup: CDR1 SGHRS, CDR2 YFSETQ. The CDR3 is CASSLWAGPSNEQFF. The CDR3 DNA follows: TGCGCCAGCAGCTTGTGGGCAGGGCCCTCCAATGAGCAGTTCTTC.